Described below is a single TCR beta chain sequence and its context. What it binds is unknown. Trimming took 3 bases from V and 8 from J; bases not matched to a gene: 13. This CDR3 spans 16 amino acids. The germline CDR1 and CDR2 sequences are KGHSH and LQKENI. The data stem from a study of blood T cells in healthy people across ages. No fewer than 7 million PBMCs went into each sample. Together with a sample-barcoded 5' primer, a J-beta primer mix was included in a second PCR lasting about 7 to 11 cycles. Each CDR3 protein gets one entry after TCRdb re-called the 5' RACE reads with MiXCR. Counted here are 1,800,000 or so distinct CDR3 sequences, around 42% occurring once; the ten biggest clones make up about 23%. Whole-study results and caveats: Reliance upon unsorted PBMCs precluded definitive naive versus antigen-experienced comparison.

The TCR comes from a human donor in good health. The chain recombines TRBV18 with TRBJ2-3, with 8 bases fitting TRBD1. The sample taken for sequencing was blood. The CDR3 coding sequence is TGTGCCAGCTCACCTCAATGGGACAGGTCAATGATTACGCAGTATTTT. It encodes CASSPQWDRSMITQYF.